One and the same sample provided the 19 T cell receptor beta chains below, sequenced in a study of radiotherapy plus CTLA-4 blockade in lung cancer. Generated by immunoSEQ multiplex PCR, the TCRdb table keeps only in-frame clones and is missing some. The sample gives around 38,000 clones, 86% of which show up once; roughly 22% is in the top ten. The sequencing used peripheral blood, collected from a patient treated with radiotherapy plus ipilimumab. The receptors originated from a human donor with non-small cell lung cancer whose response to radiotherapy plus ipilimumab could not be evaluated.

This sequence joins TRBV4-2 and TRBJ2-7, with 7 bases matching TRBD2. This CDR3 contains 15 residues. The V and J ends lost 0 bases and 2 bases, in that order; junction bases with no gene match: 4. Germline values: CDR1 LGHNA, CDR2 YNFKEQ. The CDR3 nucleotides are TGTGCCAGCAGCCAAGAATTGGGAGGGGCCTACGAGCAGTACTTC. As protein: CASSQELGGAYEQYF.

The rearrangement uses TRBV4-3 and TRBJ1-1, with D possibly TRBD1 on 5 matching bases. Between the trimmed V and J ends, which lost 1 base and 4 bases, there was a span of 16 bases. In germline, CDR1 is LGHNA, CDR2 YSLEER. The CDR3 covers 16 residues. The chain's CDR3 is CASSQVLEGRSTEAFF. The CDR3 DNA follows: TGCGCCAGCAGCCAAGTTTTGGAGGGGAGGAGCACTGAAGCTTTCTTT.

This rearrangement joins TRBV5-8 to TRBJ2-3; TRBD1 aligns across 7 bases. The V segment lost 3 bases and the J segment 0 bases; nucleotides outside the gene matches: 4. Germline assignment: CDR1 SGHTS and CDR2 YDEGEE. The CDR3 runs 15 residues. The DNA for the CDR3 is TGTGCCAGCAGCTGGGGGACAGCTAGCACAGATACGCAGTATTTT. The encoded protein is CASSWGTASTDTQYF. Looking up the rest from reference TRBV5-8 and TRBJ2-3 gives the full variable domain: EAGVTQSPTHLIKTRGQQATLRCSPISGHTSVYWYQQALGLGLQFLLWYDEGEERNRGNFPPRFSGRQFPNYSSELNVNALELEDSALYLCASSWGTASTDTQYFGPGTRLTVL.

V gene TRBV5-5 combines with J gene TRBJ2-2; D is possibly TRBD1 (5 bases). With 4 bases removed from V and 4 bases from J, the gap between germline ends came to 8 bases. The V gene's germline CDR1 is SGHKS and CDR2 YYEKEE (reference sequence). This CDR3 region has 13 residues. CDR3 in DNA: TGTGCCAGCAGCCAAGGGGCCACCGGGGAGCTGTTTTTT. This gives the protein CASSQGATGELFF.

CDR3 nucleotide sequence: TGCAGCGTAAGTGAGGACAGGGGACCGCAGTACTTC. It encodes CSVSEDRGPQYF. The V gene is TRBV29-1, the J gene TRBJ2-7; 9 nucleotides align to TRBD1. V lost 6 bases to trimming and J lost 9 bases; unmatched junction nucleotides: 9. Germline-derived CDR1 and CDR2 are SQVTM and ANQGSEA. The CDR3 sequence is 12 residues long.

The chain carries TRBV2 and TRBJ2-7; unclear D gene. From germline, CDR1 is SNHLY and CDR2 FYNNEI. Trimming shortened V by 3 bases and J by 4 bases, and 10 bases separated the two germline ends. CDR3 size: 13 residues. CDR3 in DNA: TGTGCCAGCAGTGAGGTCCGCGTTTACGAGCAGTACTTC. Its translation: CASSEVRVYEQYF. The whole variable domain, remainder taken from reference TRBV2 and TRBJ2-7, is EPEVTQTPSHQVTQMGQEVILRCVPISNHLYFYWYRQILGQKVEFLVSFYNNEISEKSEIFDDQFSVERPDGSNFTLKIRSTKLEDSAMYFCASSEVRVYEQYFGPGTRLTVT.

As DNA, the CDR3 is TGCAGCGTGGAGGACGGACCTCATGGTGGCACTGAAGCTTTCTTT. It encodes CSVEDGPHGGTEAFF. The rearrangement joins TRBV29-1 to TRBJ1-1, with D unresolved. CDR1 is SQVTM and CDR2 is ANQGSEA in the germline V gene. The CDR3 totals 15 residues. V was trimmed by 6 bases and J by 4 bases, leaving 21 bases between them.

This chain joins TRBV5-1 and TRBJ1-2; 7 positions agree with TRBD1. The V and J ends lost 0 bases and 3 bases, in that order; junction bases with no gene match: 5. This CDR3 is 15 amino acids long. The germline gives CDR1 SGHRS, CDR2 YFSETQ. CDR3 DNA sequence: TGCGCCAGCAGCTTGGAGGGACAGCTGTACTATGGCTACACCTTC. Translated: CASSLEGQLYYGYTF.

The J gene is TRBJ1-5, the V gene TRBV28; unclear D gene. V lost 7 bases, J lost 5 bases, and 21 bases lay in between. Germline V gene sequence: CDR1 MDHEN, CDR2 SYDVKM. This CDR3 is 16 amino acids long. The chain's CDR3 is CASIGRTAKPYQPQHF. The CDR3 bases are TGTGCCAGCATCGGGAGGACCGCTAAACCGTATCAGCCCCAGCATTTT. Complete variable domain (other parts from reference TRBV28 and TRBJ1-5): DVKVTQSSRYLVKRTGEKVFLECVQDMDHENMFWYRQDPGLGLRLIYFSYDVKMKEKGDIPEGYSVSREKKERFSLILESASTNQTSMYLCASIGRTAKPYQPQHFGDGTRLSIL.

This clone was recorded a few times. A read error may account for a junction end that differs from germline. J is TRBJ2-1 and V is TRBV19; no clear D. The germline V gene encodes CDR1 LNHDA and CDR2 SQIVND (reference sequence). The CDR3 is 16 amino acids. The CDR3 spells CASTESVASSYNERFF. The DNA of the CDR3 is TGTGCCAGCACCGAATCGGTGGCCAGCTCCTACAATGAGCGGTTCTTC.

CDR3 in amino acids: CARPTGQPNQPQHF. CDR3 DNA: TGTGCCAGGCCTACGGGACAACCAAATCAGCCCCAGCATTTT. This chain connects TRBV5-3 to TRBJ1-5; a weak D match, TRBD1 (6 bases). TRBV5-3 falls under the ORF class, with uncertain function. The CDR3 sequence is 14 residues long. V lost 8 bases to trimming and J lost 4 bases, with 16 bases between them.

The chain uses TRBV6-4 and TRBJ2-7; 7 bases align to TRBD1. The CDR3 loop spans 16 amino acids. In germline, CDR1 is MRHNA, CDR2 SNTAGT. V was pared by 2 bases and J by 1 base, with 8 bases of the junction left unmatched. CDR3 DNA: TGTGCCAGCAGTGACCCGACAGGGAAGCAATCCTACGAGCAGTACTTC. Translation: CASSDPTGKQSYEQYF.

This chain joins TRBV7-9 and TRBJ1-4; D call uncertain. Germline assignment: CDR1 SEHNR and CDR2 FQNEAQ (reference sequence). This CDR3 is built from 14 residues. With 3 bases removed from V and 4 bases from J, the gap between germline ends came to 9 bases. As DNA, the CDR3 is TGTGCCAGCAGCTTCCGCGCCAATAATGAAAAACTGTTTTTT. Amino acids: CASSFRANNEKLFF.

The sample holds a few counts of this clone. The CDR3 nucleotides read TGTGCCAGCAGCTGGACCCAGGGAACCGAGCAGTACTTC. Its translation is CASSWTQGTEQYF. The gene calls are TRBV14 and TRBJ2-7; tentatively, D is TRBD1 (5 bases). Germline CDR1 is SGHDN and CDR2 is FVKESK. The CDR3 runs to 13 residues. With 5 bases removed from V and 6 bases from J, the gap between germline ends came to 14 bases. The entire variable domain, with the rest obtained from reference TRBV14 and TRBJ2-7, is as follows: EAGVTQFPSHSVIEKGQTVTLRCDPISGHDNLYWYRRVMGKEIKFLLHFVKESKQDESGMPNNRFLAERTGGTYSTLKVQPAELEDSGVYFCASSWTQGTEQYFGPGTRLTVT.

V and J are TRBV19 and TRBJ2-2, with 7 nucleotides matching TRBD1. Germline CDR1 reads LNHDA; CDR2 reads SQIVND (reference sequence). The CDR3 runs 15 residues. The junction had 4 bases not matched to a gene; V was cut back by 1 base and J by 5 bases. This CDR3 is CASSIGTGWTGELFF. DNA of the CDR3: TGTGCCAGTAGTATAGGGACAGGCTGGACCGGGGAGCTGTTTTTT.

In this sample, this clone turned up once. This chain uses TRBV18 with TRBJ2-7; 7 nucleotides agree with TRBD2. The V gene end was trimmed by 3 bases and the J gene end by 3 bases; junction bases not matched to a gene: 5. The germline V gene encodes CDR1 KGHSH and CDR2 LQKENI. The CDR3 spans 14 residues. The CDR3 sequence is CASSPGTTNYEQYF. CDR3 in DNA: TGTGCCAGCTCACCCGGGACTACCAACTACGAGCAGTACTTC.

The rearrangement links TRBV18 to TRBJ1-4; no firm D call. The CDR3 runs 16 residues. Germline V CDR1 and CDR2: KGHSH, LQKENI. Trimming removed 2 bases from V and 11 bases from J, with 21 bases in between. CDR3 nucleotide sequence: TGTGCCAGCTCACCAGCCTCCACAGACCTTACGGGGAAACTGTTTTTT. This codes for CASSPASTDLTGKLFF. The full variable domain, with the rest looked up from reference TRBV18 and TRBJ1-4, is NAGVMQNPRHLVRRRGQEARLRCSPMKGHSHVYWYRQLPEEGLKFMVYLQKENIIDESGMPKERFSAEFPKEGPSILRIQQVVRGDSAAYFCASSPASTDLTGKLFFGSGTQLSVL.

This sequence joins TRBV7-9 and TRBJ2-7; D is possibly TRBD2 (6 bases). This CDR3 spans 15 amino acids. Per the germline V gene, CDR1 is SEHNR and CDR2 is FQNEAQ (reference sequence). The ends were cut back, 5 bases at V and 0 bases at J, with 14 bases in the middle. CDR3 residues: CASSRRDSSSYEQYF. In DNA form, the CDR3 reads TGTGCCAGCAGCCGCCGGGACTCGAGCTCCTACGAGCAGTACTTC.

Concerning this clone: No DNA is shown, since the ends of the CDR3 on it are uncertain; the CDR3 is the one TCRdb lists. This chain connects TRBV4-3 to TRBJ2-2; the table's D call TRBD1 went unverified against the DNA. The CDR3 adds up to 19 amino acids, both ends counted. CDR1 is LGHNA and CDR2 is YSLEER in the germline V gene. The CDR3 sequence: CASSQDFWRGGFFSGELFF.